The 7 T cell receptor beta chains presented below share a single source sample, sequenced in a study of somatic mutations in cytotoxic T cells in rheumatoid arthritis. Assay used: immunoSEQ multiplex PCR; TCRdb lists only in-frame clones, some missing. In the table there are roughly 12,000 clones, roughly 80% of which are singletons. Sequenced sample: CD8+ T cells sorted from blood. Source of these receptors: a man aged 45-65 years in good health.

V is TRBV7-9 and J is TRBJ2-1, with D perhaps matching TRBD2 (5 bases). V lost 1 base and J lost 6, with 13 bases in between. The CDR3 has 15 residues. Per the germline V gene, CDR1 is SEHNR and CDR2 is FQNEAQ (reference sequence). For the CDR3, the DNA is TGTGCCAGCAGCTTAGGGACCAGCGGAGGCAATGAGCAGTTCTTC. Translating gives CASSLGTSGGNEQFF.

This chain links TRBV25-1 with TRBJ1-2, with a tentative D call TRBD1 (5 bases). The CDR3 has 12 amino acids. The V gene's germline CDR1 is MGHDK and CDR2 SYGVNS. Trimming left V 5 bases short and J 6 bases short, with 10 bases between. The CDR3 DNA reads TGTGCCAGCAGTTGGGGGTCGGATGGCTACACCTTC. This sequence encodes CASSWGSDGYTF.

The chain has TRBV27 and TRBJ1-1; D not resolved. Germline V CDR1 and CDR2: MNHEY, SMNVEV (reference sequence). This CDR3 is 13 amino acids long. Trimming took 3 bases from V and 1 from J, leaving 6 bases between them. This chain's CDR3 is CASSLAGNTEAFF. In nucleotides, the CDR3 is TGTGCCAGCAGTTTGGCGGGGAACACTGAAGCTTTCTTT.

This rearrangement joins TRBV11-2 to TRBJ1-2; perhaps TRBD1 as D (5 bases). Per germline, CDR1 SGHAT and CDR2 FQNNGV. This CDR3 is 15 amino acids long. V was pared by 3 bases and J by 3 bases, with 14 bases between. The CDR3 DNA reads TGTGCCAGCAGCTTCTACTCCGGGACGGACTATGGCTACACCTTC. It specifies CASSFYSGTDYGYTF.

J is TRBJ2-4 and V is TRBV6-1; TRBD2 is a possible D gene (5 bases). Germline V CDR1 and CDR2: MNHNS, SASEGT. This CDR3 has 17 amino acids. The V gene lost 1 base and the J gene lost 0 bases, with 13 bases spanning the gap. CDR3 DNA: TGTGCCAGCAGTGAAGAAGGACTGACTCTAGCCAAAAACATTCAGTACTTC. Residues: CASSEEGLTLAKNIQYF.

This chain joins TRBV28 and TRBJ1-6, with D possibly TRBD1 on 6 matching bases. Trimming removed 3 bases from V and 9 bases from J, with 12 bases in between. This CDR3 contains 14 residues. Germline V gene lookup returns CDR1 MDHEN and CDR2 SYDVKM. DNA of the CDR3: TGTGCCAGCAGTTTGGGTCAGGGGAGTTCACCCCTCCACTTT. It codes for CASSLGQGSSPLHF. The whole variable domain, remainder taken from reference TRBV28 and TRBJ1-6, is DVKVTQSSRYLVKRTGEKVFLECVQDMDHENMFWYRQDPGLGLRLIYFSYDVKMKEKGDIPEGYSVSREKKERFSLILESASTNQTSMYLCASSLGQGSSPLHFGNGTRLTVT.

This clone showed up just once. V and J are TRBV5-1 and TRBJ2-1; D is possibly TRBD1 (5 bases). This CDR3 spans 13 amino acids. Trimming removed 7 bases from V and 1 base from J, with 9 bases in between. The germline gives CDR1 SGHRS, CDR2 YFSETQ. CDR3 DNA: TGCGCCAGCCGCAGGGAATCCTACAATGAGCAGTTCTTC. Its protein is CASRRESYNEQFF. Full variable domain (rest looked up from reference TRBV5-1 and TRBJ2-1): KAGVTQTPRYLIKTRGQQVTLSCSPISGHRSVSWYQQTPGQGLQFLFEYFSETQRNKGNFPGRFSGRQFSNSRSEMNVSTLELGDSALYLCASRRESYNEQFFGPGTRLTVL.